This note documents a single T cell receptor (beta chain) sequence. Its antigen is undetermined. These data come from a study of shared clonotypes between healthy human individuals. For the study at large: Per-donor plates numbered three CD4 naive, three CD4 memory, two CD8 naive and one CD8 memory.

Naive CD8 populations comprised CD45RO-negative cells positively selected for CCR7, excluding terminally differentiated effector memory CD45RA+ cells. The V gene end was trimmed by 3 bases and the J gene end by 4 bases; junction bases not matched to a gene: 10. The CDR3 consists of 16 residues. CDR1 LNHDA and CDR2 SQIVND come from the germline V gene (reference sequence). Regarding the study as a whole: It was the non-shared clonotypes that had lower generation probabilities than clonotypes shared by all four donors.

Genomic DNA belonging to each subset was distributed in equal measure over several immunoSEQ plates. This table comes from immunoSEQ multiplex PCR, and its TCRdb copy is limited to in-frame clones, with some not included. This table holds some 2 million clones, approximately 94% found once. The origin of this receptor is a young man in good health. Material: naive CD8+ T cells sorted from blood. The chain carries TRBV19 and TRBJ2-5; 8 nucleotides line up with TRBD2. CDR3 DNA: TGTGCCAGTAGTATGGTGATAGCGGGATTCTCAGAGACCCAGTACTTC. Its translation: CASSMVIAGFSETQYF.